This T cell receptor beta chain was recovered during a study of T cells in Graves' hyperthyroidism and ophthalmopathy. Authors of the study amplified TCR beta CDR3 regions from RNA transcripts. The TCR CDR3 first-round RT-PCR relied on the HTBI primer set. MiXCR, applied by TCRdb to the multiplex PCR reads, yields one record per CDR3 protein. Of under 400,000 distinct CDR3 sequences listed, roughly 18% are singletons. The CDR3 length is 14 residues. Trimming removed 5 bases from V and 8 bases from J; junction bases left unmatched: 10. There are many counts of this clonotype. The sample comprised blood. This clonotype was sampled from a woman in her forties or fifties with Graves' hyperthyroidism. The rearrangement links TRBV12-3 or TRBV12-4 to TRBJ2-7; TRBD1 matches 9 bases. The CDR3 DNA reads TGTGCCAGCAGTGCCGGGACAGGGTTTATGCAGCAGTACTTC. Protein product: CASSAGTGFMQQYF.